This record looks at one T cell receptor (beta chain) sequence and its context. Its target is unknown. This sample is part of a study of beta chain features in type 1 diabetes. Findings of the study overall: The study found that naive, central memory and Treg TCRB repertoires appeared more similar in patients than in healthy donors.

Every isolated RNA sample was fully reverse transcribed, so sequencing captured expressed TCRB transcripts. Assay: immunoSEQ multiplex PCR; the TCRdb copy retains only in-frame clones and omits some. The table lists about 900,000 clones, 15% to 20% of them singletons. Germline lookup yields CDR1 SGDLS and CDR2 YYNGEE. Trimming cost V 2 bases and J 5 bases; bases outside gene matches: 7. This CDR3 contains 16 residues. Material for sequencing was naive CD4+ T cells from blood. This receptor was taken from a woman under 30 in good health. The chain has TRBV9 and TRBJ2-5; 12 bases are shared with TRBD1. The CDR3 spells CASSVTGTGGSETQYF. CDR3 bases: TGTGCCAGCAGCGTCACCGGGACAGGGGGCTCGGAGACCCAGTACTTC.